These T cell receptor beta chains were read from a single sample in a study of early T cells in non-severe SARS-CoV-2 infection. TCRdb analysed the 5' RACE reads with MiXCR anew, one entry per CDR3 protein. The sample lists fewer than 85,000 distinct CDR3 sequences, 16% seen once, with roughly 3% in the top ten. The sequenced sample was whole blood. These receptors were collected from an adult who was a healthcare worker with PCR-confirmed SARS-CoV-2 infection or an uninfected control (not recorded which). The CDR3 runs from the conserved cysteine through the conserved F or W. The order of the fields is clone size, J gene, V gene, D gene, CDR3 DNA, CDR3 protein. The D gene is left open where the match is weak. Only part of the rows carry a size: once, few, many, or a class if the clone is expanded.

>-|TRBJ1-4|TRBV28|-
TGTGCCAGCAGTTTTGGCACGGCCGCTGAAAAACTGTTTTTT
CASSFGTAAEKLFF
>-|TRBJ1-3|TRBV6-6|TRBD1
TGTGCCAGCAGTTACGGCGGGACAGAAGACACCATATATTTT
CASSYGGTEDTIYF
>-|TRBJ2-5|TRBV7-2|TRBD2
TGTGCCAGCAGCAGCCGAGGTGGGGGGGATGAGACCCAGTACTTC
CASSSRGGGDETQYF
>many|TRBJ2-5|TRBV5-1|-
TGCGCCAGCAGTCCCATAGGGAAAGAGACCCAGTACTTC
CASSPIGKETQYF
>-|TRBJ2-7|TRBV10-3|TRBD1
TGTGCCATCAGTGTAAAGGGGGCGGGCGAGCAGTACTTC
CAISVKGAGEQYF
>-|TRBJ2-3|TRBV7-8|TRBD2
TGTGCCAGCAGCTCGCCGCCCAGCGGGAGGTATACTAGCACAGATACGCAGTATTTT
CASSSPPSGRYTSTDTQYF
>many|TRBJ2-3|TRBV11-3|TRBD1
TGTGCCAGCAGCAGAACCGGGACAGCCGGAAAGGGAGATACGCAGTATTTT
CASSRTGTAGKGDTQYF
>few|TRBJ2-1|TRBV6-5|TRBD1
TGTGCCAGCAGTTCGTCGGGACAGTTCTACAATGAGCAGTTCTTC
CASSSSGQFYNEQFF
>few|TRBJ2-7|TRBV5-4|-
TGTGCCAGCAGCTTGGGGGGGACTTCGCTGGGCGAGCAGTACTTC
CASSLGGTSLGEQYF
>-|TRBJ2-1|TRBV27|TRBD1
TGTGCCAGCAGTTTAGAGGACAGGGGAGGGAATGAGCAGTTCTTC
CASSLEDRGGNEQFF
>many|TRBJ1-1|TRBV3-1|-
TGTGCCAGCAGCCCCCGGGTAGCGAACACTGAAGCTTTCTTT
CASSPRVANTEAFF
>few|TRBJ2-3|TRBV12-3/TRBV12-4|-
TGTGCCAGCAGTGCTTCAGGTCTGGGCACAGATACGCAGTATTTT
CASSASGLGTDTQYF
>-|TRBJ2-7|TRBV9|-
TGTGCCAGCAGCCCCCTGCAGGGTTCAATTCAGTACTTC
CASSPLQGSIQYF
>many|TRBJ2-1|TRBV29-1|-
TGCAGCGTTGGTGCCGGGACTCCGAAATCCAATGAGCAGTTCTTC
CSVGAGTPKSNEQFF
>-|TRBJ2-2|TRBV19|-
TGTGCCAGTAGTATCTTCCAGGGCGCGAACACCGGGGAGCTGTTTTTT
CASSIFQGANTGELFF
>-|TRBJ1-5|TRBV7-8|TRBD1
TGTGCCAGCAGCTTTGGACAGGGGGTCAATCAGCCCCAGCATTTT
CASSFGQGVNQPQHF
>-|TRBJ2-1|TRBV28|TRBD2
TGTGCCAGCAGAACCCCTAGCGGGGGCGGCCTAAGTGAGCAGTTCTTC
CASRTPSGGGLSEQFF
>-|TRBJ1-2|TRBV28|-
TGTGCCAGCATCACATCTAAGGGCTACACCTTC
CASITSKGYTF
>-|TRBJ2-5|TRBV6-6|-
TGTGCCAGCAGTAAAGTAGGGGAGGAGACCCAGTACTTC
CASSKVGEETQYF
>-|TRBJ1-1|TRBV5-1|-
TGCGCCAGCAGCTTGTTCTCACTGAACACTGAAGCTTTCTTT
CASSLFSLNTEAFF
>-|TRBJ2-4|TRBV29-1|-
TGCAGCGTTCGCCAGGGTTCTGGAAACATTCAGTACTTC
CSVRQGSGNIQYF
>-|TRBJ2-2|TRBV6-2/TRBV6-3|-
TGTGCCAGCCTTACCGTGGGATTAACCGGGGAGCTGTTTTTT
CASLTVGLTGELFF
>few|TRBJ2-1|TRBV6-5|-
TGTGCCAGCAGTTACCCAGGGAAAGAGAATGAGCAGTTCTTC
CASSYPGKENEQFF
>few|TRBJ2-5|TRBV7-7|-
TGTGCTAGCAGCCCACCCGGGGGTACAGAGACCCAGTACTTC
CASSPPGGTETQYF
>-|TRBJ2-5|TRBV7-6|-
TGTGCCAGCAGCTTAGCTGAGGAGACCCAGTACTTC
CASSLAEETQYF
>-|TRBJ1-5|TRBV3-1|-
TGTGCCAGCAGCCAAGATCTGGGTAGTCAGCCCCAGCATTTT
CASSQDLGSQPQHF
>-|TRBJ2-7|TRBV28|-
TGTGCCAGCAGTTTTCTTGTCGGGCGCGAGCAGTACTTC
CASSFLVGREQYF
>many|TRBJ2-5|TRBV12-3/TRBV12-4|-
TGTGCCAGCAGTTTGACACAGGAGGTCGGAGAGACCCAGTACTTC
CASSLTQEVGETQYF
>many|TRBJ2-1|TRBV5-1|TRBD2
TGCGCCAGCGGGTCCCCGGGAGGGGCTAGCGGGGGCCTATTACCCTACAATGAGCAGTTCTTC
CASGSPGGASGGLLPYNEQFF
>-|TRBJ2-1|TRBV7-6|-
TGTGCCAGCAGCTTCCGGGGAAACTACAATGAGCAGTTCTTC
CASSFRGNYNEQFF
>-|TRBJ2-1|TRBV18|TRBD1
TGTGCCAGCTCACCCCCCGGGACAGGGATAAATGAGCAGTTCTTC
CASSPPGTGINEQFF
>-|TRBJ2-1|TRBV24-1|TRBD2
TGTGCCACCAGTGATCATACGGGACTAGCGGGGGGTTTTCCCTACAATGAGCAGTTCTTC
CATSDHTGLAGGFPYNEQFF
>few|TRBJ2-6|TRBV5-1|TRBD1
TGCGCCAGCGGTAACCCGGACAGGGTAATGGCTGGGGCCAACGTCCTGACTTTC
CASGNPDRVMAGANVLTF
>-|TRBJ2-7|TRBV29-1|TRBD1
TGCAGCGTTCGAACAGGGGACTCCTACGAGCAGTACTTC
CSVRTGDSYEQYF
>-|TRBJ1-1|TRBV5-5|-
TGTGCCAGCAGCTTGCCCCTGACAGGCGGGGAGGCTTTCTTT
CASSLPLTGGEAFF
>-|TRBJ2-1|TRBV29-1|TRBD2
TGCAGCGTTGGGACCAGCGGGAGTTGGAATGAGCAGTTCTTC
CSVGTSGSWNEQFF
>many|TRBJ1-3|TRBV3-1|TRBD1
TGTGCCAGCAGCTACGGGATGACAGGGGGCGATGGAAACACCATATATTTT
CASSYGMTGGDGNTIYF
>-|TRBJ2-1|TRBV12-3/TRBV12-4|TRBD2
TGTGCCAGCACCACGGCGGGAGCGGCCTACAATGAGCAGTTCTTC
CASTTAGAAYNEQFF
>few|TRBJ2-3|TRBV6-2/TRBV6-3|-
TGTGCCAGCAGTTCAGGGGGGCCCTCGTTAGGGCAGTATTTT
CASSSGGPSLGQYF
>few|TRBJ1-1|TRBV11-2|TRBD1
TGTGCCAGCAGCACGCGGACAGGGAACACTGAAGCTTTCTTT
CASSTRTGNTEAFF
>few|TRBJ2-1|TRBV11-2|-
TGTGCCAGCAGCTACGGGACAGGGGGACTAGCGGGCGCGGAGCAGTTCTTC
CASSYGTGGLAGAEQFF
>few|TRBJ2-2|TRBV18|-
TGTGCCAGCTCACCACAGAGGGAAGAGCTGTTTTTT
CASSPQREELFF
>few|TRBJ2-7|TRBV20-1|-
TGCAGTGGGGGGGTTGGCACCTCCTACGAGCAGTACTTC
CSGGVGTSYEQYF
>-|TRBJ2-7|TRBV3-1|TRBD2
TGTGCCAGCAGCCCGGGACTCGCGGGAGGGAGGTACGAGCAGTACTTC
CASSPGLAGGRYEQYF
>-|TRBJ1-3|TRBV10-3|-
TGTGCCATCAGTGAGTCGGGAGGAAACACCATATATTTT
CAISESGGNTIYF